These 25 T cell receptor beta chains were all obtained from the same sample, sequenced in a study of blood T cell repertoires in COVID-19. The protocol was immunoSEQ multiplex PCR, while the TCRdb copy is restricted to in-frame clones and leaves out a portion. The repertoire holds some 200,000 clones, roughly four fifths seen once, with approximately 7.9% in the top ten. The specimen sequenced was PBMCs or T cells enriched from blood (not recorded which). These receptors were taken from a man between 35 and 55 years old who had recovered from COVID-19.

This CDR3 reads CASSGKDRANTGELFF. CDR3 nucleotides: TGTGCCAGCAGCGGGAAGGACAGGGCGAACACCGGGGAGCTGTTTTTT. This chain links TRBV9 with TRBJ2-2; TRBD1 matches 8 bases. Germline loops: CDR1 SGDLS, CDR2 YYNGEE. The J segment lost 0 bases and the V segment lost 3 bases, leaving 4 bases of the junction unmatched. This CDR3 has 16 residues.

The chain couples TRBV27 to TRBJ1-5, with 9 nucleotides matching TRBD1. In germline, CDR1 is MNHEY, CDR2 SMNVEV (reference sequence). The CDR3 contains 17 residues. V trimming: 4 bases; J trimming: 3 bases; junction bases outside the gene matches: 10. The CDR3 spells CASSSIRDRVSNQPQHF. Here the CDR3 DNA reads TGTGCCAGCAGTTCGATCCGGGACAGGGTTTCCAATCAGCCCCAGCATTTT.

The genes are TRBV4-3 and TRBJ1-6; 7 bases match TRBD1. J gave up 9 bases and V 4 bases, and 9 bases lay outside the gene matches. The CDR3 extends over 15 amino acids. Germline-derived CDR1 and CDR2 are LGHNA and YSLEER. CDR3 coding DNA: TGCGCCAGCAGCCTTCTGGGCCAGGGGGGTTCACCCCTCCACTTT. Translating gives CASSLLGQGGSPLHF.

CDR3 sequence: CASNPGTEAFF. The CDR3 bases are TGTGCCAGTAACCCCGGGACTGAAGCTTTCTTT. The J gene is TRBJ1-1, the V gene TRBV5-8, with D unclear. The germline V gene encodes CDR1 SGHTS and CDR2 YDEGEE. CDR3 length: 11 amino acids. Trimming removed 8 bases from V and 5 bases from J, with 10 bases in between.

The V call is TRBV2, the J call TRBJ1-2; D unresolved. Germline-derived CDR1 and CDR2 are SNHLY and FYNNEI. CDR3 length: 11 amino acids. Trimming took 2 bases from V and 8 from J, leaving 6 bases between them. This CDR3 is CASSEWAGYTF. For the CDR3, the DNA is TGTGCCAGCAGTGAATGGGCGGGCTACACCTTC.

The sample holds one count of this clone. The CDR3 coding sequence is TGTGCCATCAGTGAGTTGGCGGGGTACGAGCAGTACTTC. It is translated as CAISELAGYEQYF. The genes are TRBV10-3 and TRBJ2-7; weak D call: TRBD2 (6 bases). With 1 base removed from V and 4 bases from J, the gap between germline ends came to 8 bases. Germline V gene lookup returns CDR1 ENHRY and CDR2 SYGVKD. The CDR3 is 13 amino acids.

In its sample, this clone was seen a few times. This CDR3 reads CASSPGQAGPGTGELFF. The CDR3 coding sequence is TGTGCCAGCTCACCAGGACAGGCGGGGCCGGGGACCGGGGAGCTGTTTTTT. V is TRBV18 and J is TRBJ2-2; D possibly corresponds to TRBD1 (7 bases). V was cut by 2 bases and J by 5 bases, with 18 bases left in between. This CDR3 has 17 amino acids. Germline V lookup: CDR1 KGHSH, CDR2 LQKENI.

The chain uses TRBV30 and TRBJ1-1, with a possible D match to TRBD1 (5 bases). V lost 8 bases to trimming and J lost 0 bases, with 10 bases between them. The CDR3 contains 12 residues. CDR1 is GTSNPN and CDR2 is SVGIG in the germline V gene (reference sequence). This CDR3 is CAGSTVNTEAFF. CDR3 bases: TGTGCCGGATCGACAGTGAACACTGAAGCTTTCTTT.

The V gene is TRBV5-5, the J gene TRBJ2-2, with 7 bases identical to TRBD1. Germline loops: CDR1 SGHKS, CDR2 YYEKEE (reference sequence). V lost 1 base and J lost 3; bases outside the gene matches: 6. The CDR3 is 16 amino acids. CDR3 in amino acids: CASSLLTGWDTGELFF. CDR3 bases: TGTGCCAGCAGCTTGCTGACAGGGTGGGACACCGGGGAGCTGTTTTTT.

The chain joins TRBV4-1 to TRBJ1-6; maybe TRBD1 (5 bases). V was pared by 1 base and J by 9 bases, with 19 bases between. The CDR3 is 17 residues long. Looked up from germline, CDR1 is MGHRA and CDR2 is YSYEKL. This CDR3 reads CASSQVLTGSLSSPLHF. Written as DNA, the CDR3 is TGCGCCAGCAGCCAAGTGCTTACAGGTTCTCTTAGTTCACCCCTCCACTTT.

The rearrangement links TRBV30 to TRBJ1-4; tentative D call: TRBD1 (6 bases). Deletions cut 2 bases from V and 15 bases from J, with 22 bases between. The germline V gene has CDR1 GTSNPN and CDR2 SVGIG (reference sequence). This CDR3 contains 14 residues. The CDR3 region has the DNA TGTGCCTGGAGTATGGGCACGCCGGGACACAGCTTGTTTTTT. It is translated as CAWSMGTPGHSLFF.

The chain is built from TRBV11-3 and TRBJ2-2, with TRBD1 matching 10 bases. This CDR3 is built from 16 residues. The germline CDR1 and CDR2 sequences are SGHNT and YENEEA. The V and J ends lost 1 base and 4 bases, in that order; junction bases with no gene match: 3. CDR3 sequence reads: CASSLGGTGVTGELFF. The CDR3 DNA reads TGTGCCAGCAGCTTAGGAGGGACAGGGGTCACCGGGGAGCTGTTTTTT.

The V call is TRBV24-1, the J call TRBJ2-5; 10 bases map to TRBD1. V lost 6 bases, J lost 1 base, and 7 bases stayed unmatched. Looked up from germline, CDR1 is KGHDR and CDR2 is SFDVKD. There are 16 residues in the CDR3. This CDR3 is CATSSGTGVIQETQYF. The CDR3 bases are TGTGCCACCAGTTCCGGGACAGGGGTTATCCAAGAGACCCAGTACTTC.

This clone was detected only a few times. The chain has TRBV20-1 and TRBJ1-3; D not resolved. Trimming removed 3 bases from V and 0 bases from J, with 6 bases in between. The CDR3 runs to 13 residues. Germline lookup yields CDR1 DFQATT and CDR2 SNEGSKA (reference sequence). The DNA of the CDR3 is TGCAGTGCTAGTCTTATCTCTGGAAACACCATATATTTT. This sequence encodes CSASLISGNTIYF.

The V call is TRBV7-8, the J call TRBJ1-6; D gene uncertain. Trimming pared 1 base from V and 9 bases from J, leaving 16 bases between. From germline, CDR1 is SGHVS and CDR2 FQNEAQ. The CDR3 has 16 amino acids. The CDR3 loop is CASSLEGRNSGSPLHF. CDR3 DNA sequence: TGTGCCAGCAGCTTAGAAGGCAGGAACAGTGGTTCACCCCTCCACTTT.

This chain links TRBV5-4 with TRBJ1-2; 7 positions match TRBD1. Losses at the gene ends were 0 bases for V and 4 bases for J; bases not matched to a gene: 3. This CDR3 comprises 14 residues. Germline V gene data show CDR1 as SGHNT and CDR2 as YYREEE (reference sequence). DNA for the CDR3: TGTGCCAGCAGCTTGGTGGAGGGGGCCTATGGCTACACCTTC. This codes for CASSLVEGAYGYTF.

This rearrangement joins TRBV18 to TRBJ2-3, with 9 bases matching TRBD1. The CDR3 has 16 residues. J gave up 0 bases and V 4 bases, and 5 bases lay outside the gene matches. Germline CDR1 and CDR2: KGHSH and LQKENI. DNA for the CDR3: TGTGCCAGCTCACGCCTGGACAGGGGCAGCACAGATACGCAGTATTTT. Amino acid sequence: CASSRLDRGSTDTQYF.

The CDR3 DNA follows: TGTGCCAGCAGAGGGACAGGGGGGTTGGATGGCTACACCTTC. This translates into CASRGTGGLDGYTF. The chain uses TRBV28 and TRBJ1-2, with 11 bases identical to TRBD1. V lost 6 bases to trimming and J lost 6 bases; unmatched junction nucleotides: 6. This CDR3 has 14 amino acids. Germline CDR1 MDHEN, CDR2 SYDVKM.

The CDR3 region is CASTRGTANYGYTF. CDR3 sequence (DNA): TGTGCCAGCACCCGCGGGACAGCTAACTATGGCTACACCTTC. This sequence joins TRBV3-1 (or the pseudogene TRBV3-2) and TRBJ1-2; TRBD1 matches 7 bases. The CDR3 sequence is 14 residues long. Germline V gene lookup returns CDR1 LGHDT and CDR2 YNNKEL (reference sequence). V lost 7 bases and J lost 0; bases outside the gene matches: 5.

The gene calls are TRBV6-5 and TRBJ2-5; maybe TRBD1 (6 bases). Germline-derived CDR1 and CDR2 are MNHEY and SVGAGI. V was shortened by 5 bases and J by 7 bases, with 20 bases between the two germline ends. CDR3 length: 15 residues. The CDR3 nucleotides are TGTGCCAGCAGTCGCTCTGGGGGCTGGGTAGGGACCCAGTACTTC. Translation: CASSRSGGWVGTQYF.

The chain recombines TRBV4-3 with TRBJ2-3; D is undetermined. Looked up from germline, CDR1 is LGHNA and CDR2 is YSLEER. This CDR3 comprises 14 residues. The germline V and J ends were trimmed by 1 base and 8 bases, with 13 bases remaining between them. The CDR3 spells CASSQVTSLSTQYF. The CDR3 coding sequence is TGCGCCAGCAGCCAAGTGACTTCCTTGAGTACGCAGTATTTT.

The rearrangement links TRBV7-8 to TRBJ1-1; unclear D gene. Germline CDR1 SGHVS, CDR2 FQNEAQ. CDR3 length: 15 residues. Trimming cost V 1 base and J 2 bases, with 11 bases left between them. CDR3 nucleotides: TGTGCCAGCAGCTTAGTTCTCCGGGGTAACACTGAAGCTTTCTTT. Encoded protein: CASSLVLRGNTEAFF. Full variable domain (rest looked up from reference TRBV7-8 and TRBJ1-1): GAGVSQSPRYKVAKRGQDVALRCDPISGHVSLFWYQQALGQGPEFLTYFQNEAQLDKSGLPSDRFFAERPEGSVSTLKIQRTQQEDSAVYLCASSLVLRGNTEAFFGQGTRLTVV.

The CDR3 DNA sequence: TGCGCCAGCAGCCAAGATTTAGCGGGGGGGCCCGAGGACGAGCAGTACTTC. It codes for CASSQDLAGGPEDEQYF. This chain links TRBV4-3 with TRBJ2-7; 11 bases agree with TRBD2. V was clipped by 0 bases and J by 5 bases; unmatched bases: 9. CDR1 and CDR2 (germline): LGHNA, YSLEER. The length of the CDR3 is 17 residues.

The rearrangement uses TRBV10-3 and TRBJ1-3; no reliable D call. Germline loops: CDR1 ENHRY, CDR2 SYGVKD. V was pared by 10 bases and J by 4 bases, with 8 bases between. This CDR3 has 11 amino acids. In nucleotides, the CDR3 is TGTGCCAGCGGAACCGGAAACACCATATATTTT. It encodes CASGTGNTIYF.

The chain uses TRBV6-5 and TRBJ1-3; D is possibly TRBD1 (5 bases). This CDR3 spans 16 amino acids. Deletions cut 3 bases from V and 0 bases from J, with 12 bases between. Germline-derived CDR1 and CDR2 are MNHEY and SVGAGI. This CDR3 is CASSYGALRSGNTIYF. CDR3 bases: TGTGCCAGCAGTTATGGGGCCCTTCGCTCTGGAAACACCATATATTTT.